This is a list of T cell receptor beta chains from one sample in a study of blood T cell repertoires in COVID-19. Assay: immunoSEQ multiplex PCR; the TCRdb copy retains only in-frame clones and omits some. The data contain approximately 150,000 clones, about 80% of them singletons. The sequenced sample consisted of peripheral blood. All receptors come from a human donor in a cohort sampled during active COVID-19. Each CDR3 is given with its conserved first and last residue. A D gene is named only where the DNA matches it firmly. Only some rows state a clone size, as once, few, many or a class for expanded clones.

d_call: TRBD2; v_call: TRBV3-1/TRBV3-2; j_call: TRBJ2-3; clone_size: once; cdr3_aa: CASSHIAGGATDTQYF; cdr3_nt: TGTGCCAGCAGCCACATAGCGGGGGGGGCGACAGATACGCAGTATTTT
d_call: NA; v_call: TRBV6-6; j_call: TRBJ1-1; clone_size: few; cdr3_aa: CASSWGRGTEAFF; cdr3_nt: TGTGCCAGCAGTTGGGGGAGGGGCACTGAAGCTTTCTTT
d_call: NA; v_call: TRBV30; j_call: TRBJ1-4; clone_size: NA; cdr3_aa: CAWSVDRGGEKLFF; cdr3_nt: TGTGCCTGGAGTGTAGATAGGGGGGGGGAAAAACTGTTTTTT
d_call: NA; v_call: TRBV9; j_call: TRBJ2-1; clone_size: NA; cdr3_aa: CASSVVAGSFPEQFF; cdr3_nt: TGTGCCAGCAGCGTAGTGGCAGGGTCATTCCCTGAGCAGTTCTTC
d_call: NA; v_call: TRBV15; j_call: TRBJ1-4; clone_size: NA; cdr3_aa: CATSRVEQGREKLFF; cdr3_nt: TGTGCCACCAGCAGAGTTGAACAGGGTAGGGAAAAACTGTTTTTT
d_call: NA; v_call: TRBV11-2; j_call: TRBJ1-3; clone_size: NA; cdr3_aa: CASSFPGAGNTIYF; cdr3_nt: TGTGCCAGCAGCTTCCCAGGGGCTGGAAACACCATATATTTT
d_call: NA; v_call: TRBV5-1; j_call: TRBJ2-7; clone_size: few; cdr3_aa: CASSFGQSYEQYF; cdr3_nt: TGCGCCAGCAGCTTCGGACAGTCCTACGAGCAGTACTTC
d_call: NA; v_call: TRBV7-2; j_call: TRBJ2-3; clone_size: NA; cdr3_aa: CASSLAWDTQYF; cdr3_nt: TGTGCCAGCAGCTTGGCCTGGGATACGCAGTATTTT
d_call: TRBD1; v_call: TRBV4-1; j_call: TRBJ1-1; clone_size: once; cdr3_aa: CASSQGQGPSTEAFF; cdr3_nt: TGCGCCAGCAGCCAGGGACAGGGGCCGTCCACTGAAGCTTTCTTT
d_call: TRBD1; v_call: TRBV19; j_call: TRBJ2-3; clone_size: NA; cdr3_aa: CASSIGGRGLADTQYF; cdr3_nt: TGTGCCAGTAGTATAGGTGGCAGGGGGCTAGCAGATACGCAGTATTTT
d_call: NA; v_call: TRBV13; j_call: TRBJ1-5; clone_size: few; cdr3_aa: CASSLSGAGNQPQHF; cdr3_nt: TGTGCCAGCAGCTTATCAGGGGCGGGCAATCAGCCCCAGCATTTT
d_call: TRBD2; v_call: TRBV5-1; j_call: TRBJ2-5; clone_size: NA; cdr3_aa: CASRSGTSGGAQETQYF; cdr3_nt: TGCGCCAGCAGGTCGGGGACTAGCGGGGGTGCACAAGAGACCCAGTACTTC
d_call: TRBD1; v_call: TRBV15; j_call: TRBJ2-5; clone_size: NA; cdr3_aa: CATSTRTGPWGETQYF; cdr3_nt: TGTGCCACCAGCACACGGACAGGGCCCTGGGGGGAGACCCAGTACTTC
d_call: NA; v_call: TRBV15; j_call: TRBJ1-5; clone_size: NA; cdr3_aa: CATSGDRSNQPQHF; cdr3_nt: TGTGCCACCAGCGGAGACAGGAGCAATCAGCCCCAGCATTTT
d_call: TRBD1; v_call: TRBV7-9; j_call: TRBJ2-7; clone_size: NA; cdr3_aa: CASSLVNRGRYEQYF; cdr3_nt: TGTGCCAGCAGCTTAGTAAACAGGGGGAGGTACGAGCAGTACTTC
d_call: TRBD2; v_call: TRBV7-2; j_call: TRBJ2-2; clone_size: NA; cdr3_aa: CASSPGGVLALTGELFF; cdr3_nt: TGTGCCAGCAGCCCGGGGGGGGTGCTAGCTCTCACCGGGGAGCTGTTTTTT
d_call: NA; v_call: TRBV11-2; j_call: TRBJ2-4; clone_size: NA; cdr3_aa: CASSLSLLGTKNIQYF; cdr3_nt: TGTGCCAGCAGCTTAAGTCTCCTCGGGACCAAAAACATTCAGTACTTC
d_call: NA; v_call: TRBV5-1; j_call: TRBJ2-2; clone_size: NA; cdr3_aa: CASSLDRSNTGELFF; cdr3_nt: TGCGCCAGCAGCTTGGACAGGTCTAACACCGGGGAGCTGTTTTTT
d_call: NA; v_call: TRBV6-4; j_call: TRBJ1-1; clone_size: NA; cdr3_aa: CASRAWAGNTEAFF; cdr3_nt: TGTGCCAGCAGGGCCTGGGCGGGGAACACTGAAGCTTTCTTT
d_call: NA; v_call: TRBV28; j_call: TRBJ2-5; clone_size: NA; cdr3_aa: CASSPGGGAEETQYF; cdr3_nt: TGTGCCAGCAGTCCTGGTGGGGGGGCAGAAGAGACCCAGTACTTC